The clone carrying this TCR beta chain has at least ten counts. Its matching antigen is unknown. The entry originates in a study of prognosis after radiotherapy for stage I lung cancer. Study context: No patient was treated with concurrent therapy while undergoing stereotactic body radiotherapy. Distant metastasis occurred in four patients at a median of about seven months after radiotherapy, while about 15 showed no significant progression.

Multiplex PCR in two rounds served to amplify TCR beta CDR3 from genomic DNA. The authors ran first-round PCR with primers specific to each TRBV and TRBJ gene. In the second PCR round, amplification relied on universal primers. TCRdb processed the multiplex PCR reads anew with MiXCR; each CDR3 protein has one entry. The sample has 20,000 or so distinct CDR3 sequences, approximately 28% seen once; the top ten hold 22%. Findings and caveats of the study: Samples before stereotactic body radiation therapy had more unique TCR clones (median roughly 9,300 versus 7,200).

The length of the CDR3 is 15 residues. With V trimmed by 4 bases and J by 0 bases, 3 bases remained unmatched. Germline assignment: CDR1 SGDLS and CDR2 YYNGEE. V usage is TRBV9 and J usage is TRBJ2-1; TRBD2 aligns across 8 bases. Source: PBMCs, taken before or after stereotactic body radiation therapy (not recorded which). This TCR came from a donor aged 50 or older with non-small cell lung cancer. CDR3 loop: CASSYSGISYNEQFF. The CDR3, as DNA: TGTGCCAGCAGCTATAGCGGGATCTCCTACAATGAGCAGTTCTTC.